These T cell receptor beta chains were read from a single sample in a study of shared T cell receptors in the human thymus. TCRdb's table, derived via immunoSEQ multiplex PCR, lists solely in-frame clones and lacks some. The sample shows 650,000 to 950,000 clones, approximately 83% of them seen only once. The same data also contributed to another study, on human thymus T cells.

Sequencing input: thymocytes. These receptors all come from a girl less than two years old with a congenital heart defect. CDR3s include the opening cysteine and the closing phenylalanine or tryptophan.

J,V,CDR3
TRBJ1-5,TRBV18,CASSPEIPGVSNQPQHF
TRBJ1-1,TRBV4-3,CASSQELGGGRAFF
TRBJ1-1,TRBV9,CASSVAPRPPGTGPWNTEAFF
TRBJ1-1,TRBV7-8,CASSRQLGGNTEAFF
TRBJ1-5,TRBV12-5,CASGLRSTGEINQPQHF
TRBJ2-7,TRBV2,CASSEAQGGVIEQYF
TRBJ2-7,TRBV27,CASSLATTWGRYEQYF
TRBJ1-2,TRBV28,CASSWGRGNYGYTF
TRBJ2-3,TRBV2,CASSSEKTHSTDTQYF
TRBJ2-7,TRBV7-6,CASDTTGAFLTFYEQYF